The rows below give T cell receptor beta chains drawn from one sample of a study of blood T cells in healthy people across ages. TCRdb passed the 5' RACE reads through MiXCR, listing each CDR3 protein once. Of some 1.8 million distinct CDR3 sequences listed, roughly 43% were seen once; the top ten hold 23%. Sequencing was performed on blood. The source is a human donor in good health. The CDR3 runs from the conserved cysteine through the conserved F or W. The order of the fields is V gene, CDR3 length, D gene, J gene, clone size, CDR3 DNA, CDR3 protein. The D gene is left open where the match is weak. Size tells how often a clone was seen (once, few, many) or the class of an expanded clone, and some rows leave it out.

V: TRBV6-6
length: 12
D: TRBD1
J: TRBJ1-2
size: many
DNA: TGTGCCAGTGAAAGACAGGGAGCCGGCTACACCTTC
CDR3: CASERQGAGYTF

V: TRBV12-5
length: 12
D: -
J: TRBJ1-2
size: few
DNA: TGTGCTAGTGTCGGGGGGCAGGATGGCTACACCTTC
CDR3: CASVGGQDGYTF

V: TRBV11-3
length: 17
D: -
J: TRBJ2-1
size: -
DNA: TGTGCCAGCAGCTTAAGTTTCCAACCTCAATCCTACAATGAGCAGTTCTTC
CDR3: CASSLSFQPQSYNEQFF

V: TRBV6-1
length: 15
D: -
J: TRBJ2-7
size: -
DNA: TGTGCCAGCACCCTGTCTGGTGACAGCTCCTACGAGCAGTACTTC
CDR3: CASTLSGDSSYEQYF

V: TRBV10-3
length: 14
D: TRBD1
J: TRBJ1-2
size: few
DNA: TGTGCCATCAGTGAGACGGACAGGGGATATGGCTACACCTTC
CDR3: CAISETDRGYGYTF

V: TRBV7-2
length: 14
D: TRBD2
J: TRBJ2-1
size: -
DNA: TGTGCCAGCAAAAAAGCGGGGGGCAACAATGAGCAGTTCTTC
CDR3: CASKKAGGNNEQFF

V: TRBV20-1
length: 14
D: -
J: TRBJ1-1
size: -
DNA: TGCAGTGCTAGACCTCTACAGGGAGATACTGAAGCTTTCTTT
CDR3: CSARPLQGDTEAFF

V: TRBV12-3/TRBV12-4
length: 14
D: TRBD1
J: TRBJ2-7
size: -
DNA: TGTGCCAGCAGTTTGGGGGACAGGATCCACGAGCAGTACTTC
CDR3: CASSLGDRIHEQYF

V: TRBV3-1
length: 16
D: -
J: TRBJ1-2
size: -
DNA: TGTGCCAGCAGCCAAGGGGTCGGGGAGGGAAACTATGGCTACACCTTC
CDR3: CASSQGVGEGNYGYTF

V: TRBV29-1
length: 11
D: -
J: TRBJ2-2
size: once
DNA: TGCAGCGCTTGGGCGGTCGGGGAGCTGTTTTTT
CDR3: CSAWAVGELFF

V: TRBV5-1
length: 14
D: -
J: TRBJ2-3
size: few
DNA: TGCGCCAGCGAAGGGCAGCCAAGCACAGATACGCAGTATTTT
CDR3: CASEGQPSTDTQYF

V: TRBV7-2
length: 12
D: -
J: TRBJ2-3
size: -
DNA: TGTGCCAGCAGCTCAAACCTAAATACGCAGTATTTT
CDR3: CASSSNLNTQYF

V: TRBV5-6
length: 15
D: -
J: TRBJ1-1
size: -
DNA: TGTGCCAGCAGCTTGGGGCGGAGAGTGAACACTGAAGCTTTCTTT
CDR3: CASSLGRRVNTEAFF

V: TRBV27
length: 16
D: -
J: TRBJ1-1
size: few
DNA: TGTGCCAGCAGTTTGATTGGGTTAGGGCGAAGCACTGAAGCTTTCTTT
CDR3: CASSLIGLGRSTEAFF

V: TRBV30
length: 15
D: -
J: TRBJ1-4
size: -
DNA: TGTGCCTGGAGCTTAAATCCAGGGGCAGGTGAAAAACTGTTTTTT
CDR3: CAWSLNPGAGEKLFF

V: TRBV7-2
length: 15
D: TRBD1
J: TRBJ1-2
size: few
DNA: TGTGCCAGCAGCTTAGCGACGGGACAGGGCTATGGCTACACCTTC
CDR3: CASSLATGQGYGYTF

V: TRBV7-2
length: 15
D: -
J: TRBJ2-6
size: -
DNA: TGTGCCAGCAGCTTAGACTTCTCTGGGGCCAACGTCCTGACTTTC
CDR3: CASSLDFSGANVLTF

V: TRBV7-6
length: 14
D: -
J: TRBJ2-7
size: few
DNA: TGTGCCAGCAGCCCTCATGTGGGTTTTTACGAGCAGTACTTC
CDR3: CASSPHVGFYEQYF

V: TRBV6-2/TRBV6-3
length: 15
D: -
J: TRBJ2-1
size: -
DNA: TGTGCCAGCAGCATACAGGGTAGGACCCACAATGAGCAGTTCTTC
CDR3: CASSIQGRTHNEQFF

V: TRBV11-2
length: 14
D: TRBD1
J: TRBJ2-7
size: few
DNA: TGTGCCAGCAGCTTAGTGGGGACAGGGGCGAAGCAGTACTTC
CDR3: CASSLVGTGAKQYF

V: TRBV7-2
length: 16
D: TRBD1
J: TRBJ2-7
size: -
DNA: TGTGCCAGCAGCCTCAGGACAGGGGGCCTCTCCTACGAGCAGTACTTC
CDR3: CASSLRTGGLSYEQYF

V: TRBV20-1
length: 15
D: -
J: TRBJ2-5
size: -
DNA: TGCAGTGCTCTCCTAATGACAGCTAACCGAGAGACCCAGTACTTC
CDR3: CSALLMTANRETQYF

V: TRBV4-3
length: 16
D: TRBD2
J: TRBJ2-7
size: many
DNA: TGCGCCAGCAGCCAAGGAGCGGGTGGACTAGCGGGTCCGCAGTACTTC
CDR3: CASSQGAGGLAGPQYF

V: TRBV7-2
length: 15
D: TRBD1
J: TRBJ2-7
size: -
DNA: TGTGCCAGCAGCTTCGGGACAGGGGTCATCTACGAGCAGTACTTC
CDR3: CASSFGTGVIYEQYF

V: TRBV20-1
length: 14
D: -
J: TRBJ1-2
size: few
DNA: TGCAGTGCTAGAGATCAAGCAGGGTGGTATGGCTACACCTTC
CDR3: CSARDQAGWYGYTF

V: TRBV21-1
length: 16
D: -
J: TRBJ2-3
size: -
DNA: TGTGCCAGCTACACCCCGAAGCGGGGGGCCACAGATACGCAGTATTTT
CDR3: CASYTPKRGATDTQYF

V: TRBV5-1
length: 13
D: -
J: TRBJ2-7
size: -
DNA: TGCGCCAGCAGCTTTTATATTGGCTACGAGCAGTACTTC
CDR3: CASSFYIGYEQYF

V: TRBV5-1
length: 23
D: TRBD1
J: TRBJ2-2
size: -
DNA: TGCGCCAGCAGCTTGGTTTCGAGGAGGACAGGGGGCTCCTCATCCCTCCCAACGGGGGAGCTGTTTTTT
CDR3: CASSLVSRRTGGSSSLPTGELFF

V: TRBV12-3/TRBV12-4
length: 13
D: -
J: TRBJ2-2
size: -
DNA: TGTGCCAGCAGTTTGGTCTTGGACGGGGAGCTGTTTTTT
CDR3: CASSLVLDGELFF

V: TRBV20-1
length: 14
D: TRBD1
J: TRBJ2-3
size: -
DNA: TGCAGTGCACCCCGGACAGGGGGCACAGATACGCAGTATTTT
CDR3: CSAPRTGGTDTQYF

V: TRBV5-1
length: 15
D: TRBD1
J: TRBJ1-2
size: -
DNA: TGCGCCAGCAGCTTACCGGGACAGGGGGGAAATGGCTACACCTTC
CDR3: CASSLPGQGGNGYTF

V: TRBV4-2
length: 14
D: -
J: TRBJ1-4
size: -
DNA: TGTGCCAGCAGCCAAGCGGGGATATACGAAAAACTGTTTTTT
CDR3: CASSQAGIYEKLFF

V: TRBV7-3
length: 13
D: -
J: TRBJ1-1
size: -
DNA: TGTGCCAGCAGCCAAGTGAACAGGGCTGAAGCTTTCTTT
CDR3: CASSQVNRAEAFF

V: TRBV4-3
length: 17
D: -
J: TRBJ2-3
size: few
DNA: TGCGCCAGCAGCCAAGATCTGCTGAGGGGGGGCACAGATACGCAGTATTTT
CDR3: CASSQDLLRGGTDTQYF

V: TRBV4-3
length: 14
D: -
J: TRBJ1-1
size: -
DNA: TGCGCCAGCAGCCAAGAGGGGGGATACACTGAAGCTTTCTTT
CDR3: CASSQEGGYTEAFF

V: TRBV12-3/TRBV12-4
length: 15
D: -
J: TRBJ2-3
size: -
DNA: TGTGCCAGCAGTTTTCTTGTTAGGACCACAGATACGCAGTATTTT
CDR3: CASSFLVRTTDTQYF

V: TRBV7-2
length: 16
D: -
J: TRBJ1-4
size: few
DNA: TGTGCCAGCAGCTTAGCGCGCGGGGTTGGCGGTGAAAAACTGTTTTTT
CDR3: CASSLARGVGGEKLFF

V: TRBV6-4
length: 14
D: -
J: TRBJ2-3
size: many
DNA: TGTGCCAGCAGTGTTACAGGAGGGGCAGATACGCAGTATTTT
CDR3: CASSVTGGADTQYF

V: TRBV7-2
length: 14
D: -
J: TRBJ2-7
size: -
DNA: TGTGCCAGCAGCTTAATGAAGGTCCCCTACGAGCAGTACTTC
CDR3: CASSLMKVPYEQYF

V: TRBV20-1
length: 14
D: -
J: TRBJ2-7
size: -
DNA: TGCAGTGCTAGAGTCATTTCGGAGACCTACGAGCAGTACTTC
CDR3: CSARVISETYEQYF

V: TRBV5-6
length: 16
D: TRBD2
J: TRBJ2-3
size: -
DNA: TGTGCCAGCAGCTCTATAGCGGGGGGCCACACAGATACGCAGTATTTT
CDR3: CASSSIAGGHTDTQYF

V: TRBV7-2
length: 16
D: -
J: TRBJ1-2
size: -
DNA: TGTGCCAGCAGCTTAGAGGTGGCAGGGGCTTCCTATGGCTACACCTTC
CDR3: CASSLEVAGASYGYTF

V: TRBV12-3/TRBV12-4
length: 14
D: TRBD1
J: TRBJ2-5
size: -
DNA: TGTGCCAGCAGCGAGACGACAGGGAAAGAGACCCAGTACTTC
CDR3: CASSETTGKETQYF

V: TRBV20-1
length: 15
D: TRBD2
J: TRBJ2-1
size: -
DNA: TGCAGTGCTCGGCTAGCGGGGGGCCAGGGTTTTGAGCAGTTCTTC
CDR3: CSARLAGGQGFEQFF

V: TRBV7-9
length: 14
D: -
J: TRBJ1-2
size: -
DNA: TGTGCCAGCAGCCCAAGGACGCTGGGCTATGGCTACACCTTC
CDR3: CASSPRTLGYGYTF

V: TRBV7-9
length: 16
D: -
J: TRBJ1-1
size: -
DNA: TGTGCCAGCAGTCCAGCGACTCAGGGCACATACACTGAAGCTTTCTTT
CDR3: CASSPATQGTYTEAFF

V: TRBV25-1
length: 11
D: -
J: TRBJ1-1
size: -
DNA: TGTGCCAGCGGACAGAGATCAGAAGCTTTCTTT
CDR3: CASGQRSEAFF

V: TRBV7-2
length: 13
D: -
J: TRBJ2-1
size: -
DNA: TGTGCCAGCAGCCCGGACTACTACAATGAGCAGTTCTTC
CDR3: CASSPDYYNEQFF

V: TRBV7-2
length: 13
D: -
J: TRBJ2-7
size: -
DNA: TGTGCCAGCAGCTTAACGGGGTGGGGCGAGCAGTACTTC
CDR3: CASSLTGWGEQYF

V: TRBV5-1
length: 17
D: TRBD1
J: TRBJ1-5
size: few
DNA: TGCGCCAGCAGCTTGAATCCAGCGGGACAGGGAGATCAGCCCCAGCATTTT
CDR3: CASSLNPAGQGDQPQHF